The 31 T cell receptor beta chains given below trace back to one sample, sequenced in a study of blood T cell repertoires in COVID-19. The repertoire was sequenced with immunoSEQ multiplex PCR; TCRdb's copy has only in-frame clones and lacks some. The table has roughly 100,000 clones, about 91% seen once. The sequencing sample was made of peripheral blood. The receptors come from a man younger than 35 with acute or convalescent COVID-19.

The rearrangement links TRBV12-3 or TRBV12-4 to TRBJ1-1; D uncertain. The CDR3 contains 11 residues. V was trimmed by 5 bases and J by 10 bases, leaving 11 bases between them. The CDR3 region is CASSPGSVAFF. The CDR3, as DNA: TGTGCCAGCAGTCCCGGTAGTGTAGCTTTCTTT.

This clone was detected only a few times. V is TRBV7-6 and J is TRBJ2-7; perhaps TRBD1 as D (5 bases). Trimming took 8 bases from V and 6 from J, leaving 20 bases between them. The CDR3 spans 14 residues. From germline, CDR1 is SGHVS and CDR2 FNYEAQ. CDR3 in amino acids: CASASDPGPGEQYF. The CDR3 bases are TGTGCCAGCGCCTCGGATCCAGGGCCGGGCGAGCAGTACTTC.

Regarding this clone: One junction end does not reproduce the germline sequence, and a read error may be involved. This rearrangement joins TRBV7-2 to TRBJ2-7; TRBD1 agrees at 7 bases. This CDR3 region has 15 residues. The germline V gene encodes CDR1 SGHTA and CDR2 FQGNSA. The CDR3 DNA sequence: TGTGCCAGCAGCTTAGGAAGGACAGGCTCCTCCGAGCAGTACTTC. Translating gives CASSLGRTGSSEQYF.

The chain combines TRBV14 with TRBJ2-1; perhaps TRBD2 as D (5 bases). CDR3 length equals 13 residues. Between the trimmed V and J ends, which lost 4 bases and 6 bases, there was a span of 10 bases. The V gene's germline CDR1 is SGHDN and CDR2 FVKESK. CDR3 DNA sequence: TGTGCCAGCAGCCCCCGGGCGGGCAATGAGCAGTTCTTC. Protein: CASSPRAGNEQFF.

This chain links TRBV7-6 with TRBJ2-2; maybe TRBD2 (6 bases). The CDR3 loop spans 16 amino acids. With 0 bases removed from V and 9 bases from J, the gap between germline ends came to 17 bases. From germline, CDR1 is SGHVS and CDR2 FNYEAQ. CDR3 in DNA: TGTGCCAGCAGCTTAGCGCAGTCGGGAGCCTTAAGGGAGCTGTTTTTT. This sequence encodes CASSLAQSGALRELFF.

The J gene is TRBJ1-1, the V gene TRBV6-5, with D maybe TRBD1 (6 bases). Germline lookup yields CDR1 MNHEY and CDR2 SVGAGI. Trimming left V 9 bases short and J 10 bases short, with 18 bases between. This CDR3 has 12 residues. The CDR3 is CASSASGALAFF. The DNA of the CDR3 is TGTGCCAGTAGCGCCTCAGGGGCATTAGCTTTCTTT.

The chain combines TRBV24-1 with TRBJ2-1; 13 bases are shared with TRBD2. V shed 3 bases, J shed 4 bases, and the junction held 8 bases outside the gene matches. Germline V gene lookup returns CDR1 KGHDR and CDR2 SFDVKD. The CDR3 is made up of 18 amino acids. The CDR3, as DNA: TGTGCCACCAGTGATCCCGCCAAGGGACTAGCGGGGTACAATGAGCAGTTCTTC. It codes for CATSDPAKGLAGYNEQFF.

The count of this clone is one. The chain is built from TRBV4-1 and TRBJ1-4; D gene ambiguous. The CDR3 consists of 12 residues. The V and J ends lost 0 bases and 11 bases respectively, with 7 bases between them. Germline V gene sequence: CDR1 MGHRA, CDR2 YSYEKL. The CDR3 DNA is TGCGCCAGCAGCCAAGATCGGGTCAAACTGTTTTTT. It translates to CASSQDRVKLFF.

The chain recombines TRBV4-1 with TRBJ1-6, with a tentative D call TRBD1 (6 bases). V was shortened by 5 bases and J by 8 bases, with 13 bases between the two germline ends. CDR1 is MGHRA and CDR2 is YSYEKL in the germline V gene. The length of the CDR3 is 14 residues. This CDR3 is CASSFGGGDSPLHF. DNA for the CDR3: TGCGCCAGCAGCTTCGGGGGGGGCGATTCACCCCTCCACTTT.

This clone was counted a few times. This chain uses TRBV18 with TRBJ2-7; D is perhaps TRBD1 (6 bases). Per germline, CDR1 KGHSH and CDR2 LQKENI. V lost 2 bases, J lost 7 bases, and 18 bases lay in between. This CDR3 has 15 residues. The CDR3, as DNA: TGTGCCAGCTCACCAGGTGCAGGGGTCATCCTTGAGCAGTACTTC. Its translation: CASSPGAGVILEQYF.

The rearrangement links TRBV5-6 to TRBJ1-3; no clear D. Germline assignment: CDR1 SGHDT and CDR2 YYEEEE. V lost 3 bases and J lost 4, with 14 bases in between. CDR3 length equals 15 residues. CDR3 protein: CASSWSVGGGNTIYF. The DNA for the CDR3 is TGTGCCAGCAGCTGGTCGGTGGGAGGAGGAAACACCATATATTTT. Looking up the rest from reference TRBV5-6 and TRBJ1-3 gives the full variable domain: DAGVTQSPTHLIKTRGQQVTLRCSPKSGHDTVSWYQQALGQGPQFIFQYYEEEERQRGNFPDRFSGHQFPNYSSELNVNALLLGDSALYLCASSWSVGGGNTIYFGEGSWLTVV.

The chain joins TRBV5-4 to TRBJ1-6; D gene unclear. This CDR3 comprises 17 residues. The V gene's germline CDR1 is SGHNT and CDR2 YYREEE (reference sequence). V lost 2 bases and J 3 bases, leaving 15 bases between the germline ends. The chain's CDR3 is CASSFYGEQDYNSPLHF. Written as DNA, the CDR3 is TGTGCCAGCAGCTTCTATGGGGAGCAGGACTATAATTCACCCCTCCACTTT.

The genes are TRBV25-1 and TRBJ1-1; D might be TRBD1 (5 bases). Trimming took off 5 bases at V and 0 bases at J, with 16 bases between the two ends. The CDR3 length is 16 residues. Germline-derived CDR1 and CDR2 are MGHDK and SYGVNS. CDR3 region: CASSPTDRALNTEAFF. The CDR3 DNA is TGTGCCAGCAGTCCTACCGACAGAGCCCTGAACACTGAAGCTTTCTTT.

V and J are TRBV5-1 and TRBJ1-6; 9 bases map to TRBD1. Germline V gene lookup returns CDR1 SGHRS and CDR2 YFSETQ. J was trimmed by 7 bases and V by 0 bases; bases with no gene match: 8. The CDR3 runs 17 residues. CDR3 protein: CASSLDGDRDVNSPLHF. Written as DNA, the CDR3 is TGCGCCAGCAGCTTGGATGGGGACAGGGACGTAAATTCACCCCTCCACTTT. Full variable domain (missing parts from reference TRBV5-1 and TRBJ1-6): KAGVTQTPRYLIKTRGQQVTLSCSPISGHRSVSWYQQTPGQGLQFLFEYFSETQRNKGNFPGRFSGRQFSNSRSEMNVSTLELGDSALYLCASSLDGDRDVNSPLHFGNGTRLTVT.

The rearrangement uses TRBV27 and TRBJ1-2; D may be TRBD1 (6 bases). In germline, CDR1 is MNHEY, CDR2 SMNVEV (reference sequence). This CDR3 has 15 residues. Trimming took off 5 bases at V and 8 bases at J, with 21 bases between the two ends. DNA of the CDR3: TGTGCCAGCAGTCACCGACTAACAGGGACAAGAGGCTACACCTTC. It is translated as CASSHRLTGTRGYTF.

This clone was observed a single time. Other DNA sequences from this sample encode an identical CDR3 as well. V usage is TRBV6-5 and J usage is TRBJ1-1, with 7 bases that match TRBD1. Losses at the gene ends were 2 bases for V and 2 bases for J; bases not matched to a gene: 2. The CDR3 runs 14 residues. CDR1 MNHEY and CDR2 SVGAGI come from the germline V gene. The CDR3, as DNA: TGTGCCAGCAGTTACGACAGGGCTAACACTGAAGCTTTCTTT. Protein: CASSYDRANTEAFF.

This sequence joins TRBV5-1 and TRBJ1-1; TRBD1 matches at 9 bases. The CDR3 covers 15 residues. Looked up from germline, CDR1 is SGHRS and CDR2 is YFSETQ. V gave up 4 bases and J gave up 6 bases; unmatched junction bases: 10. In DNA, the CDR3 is TGCGCCAGCAGCAGCCTGGGACAGGGTATGGCTGAAGCTTTCTTT. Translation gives CASSSLGQGMAEAFF. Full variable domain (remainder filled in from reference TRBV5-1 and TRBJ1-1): KAGVTQTPRYLIKTRGQQVTLSCSPISGHRSVSWYQQTPGQGLQFLFEYFSETQRNKGNFPGRFSGRQFSNSRSEMNVSTLELGDSALYLCASSSLGQGMAEAFFGQGTRLTVV.

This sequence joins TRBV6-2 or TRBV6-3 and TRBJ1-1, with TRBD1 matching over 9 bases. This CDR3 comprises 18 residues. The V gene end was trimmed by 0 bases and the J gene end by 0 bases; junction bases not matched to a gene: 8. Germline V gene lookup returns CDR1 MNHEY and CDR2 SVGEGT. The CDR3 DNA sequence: TGTGCCAGCAGTTACTCGCCGGGACAGGGACGCATGAACACTGAAGCTTTCTTT. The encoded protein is CASSYSPGQGRMNTEAFF.

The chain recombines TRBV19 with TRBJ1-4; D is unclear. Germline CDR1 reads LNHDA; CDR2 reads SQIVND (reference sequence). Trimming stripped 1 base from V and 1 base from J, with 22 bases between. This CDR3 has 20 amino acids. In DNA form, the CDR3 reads TGTGCCAGTAGTATAGGTTTGGTCGGGTTTACGTTCGGAACTAATGAAAAACTGTTTTTT. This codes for CASSIGLVGFTFGTNEKLFF.

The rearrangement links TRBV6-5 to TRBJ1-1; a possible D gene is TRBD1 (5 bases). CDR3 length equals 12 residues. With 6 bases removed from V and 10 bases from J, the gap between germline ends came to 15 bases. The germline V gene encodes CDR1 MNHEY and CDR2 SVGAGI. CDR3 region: CASSEAGLGAFF. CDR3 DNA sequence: TGTGCCAGCAGCGAGGCGGGGCTCGGAGCTTTCTTT.

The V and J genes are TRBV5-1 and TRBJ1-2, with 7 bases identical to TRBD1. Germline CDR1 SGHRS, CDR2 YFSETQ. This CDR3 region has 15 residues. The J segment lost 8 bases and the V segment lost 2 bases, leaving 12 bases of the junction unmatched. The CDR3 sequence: CASSLSTGYGNGYTF. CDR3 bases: TGCGCCAGCAGCTTATCGACAGGGTACGGTAACGGCTACACCTTC.

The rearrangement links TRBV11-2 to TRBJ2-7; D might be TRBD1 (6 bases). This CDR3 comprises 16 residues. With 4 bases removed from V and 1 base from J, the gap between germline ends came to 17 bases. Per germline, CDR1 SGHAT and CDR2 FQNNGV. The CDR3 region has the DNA TGTGCCAGCAGCTCCCTGACAGGACCAAGATCCTACGAGCAGTACTTC. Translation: CASSSLTGPRSYEQYF. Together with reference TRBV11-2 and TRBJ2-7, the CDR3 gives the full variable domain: EAGVAQSPRYKIIEKRQSVAFWCNPISGHATLYWYQQILGQGPKLLIQFQNNGVVDDSQLPKDRFSAERLKGVDSTLKIQPAKLEDSAVYLCASSSLTGPRSYEQYFGPGTRLTVT.

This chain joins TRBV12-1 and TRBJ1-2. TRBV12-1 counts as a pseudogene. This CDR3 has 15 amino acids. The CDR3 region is CASSSLGGPNYGYTF. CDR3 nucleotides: TGTGCCAGCAGCTCCCTCGGGGGTCCTAACTATGGCTACACCTTC.

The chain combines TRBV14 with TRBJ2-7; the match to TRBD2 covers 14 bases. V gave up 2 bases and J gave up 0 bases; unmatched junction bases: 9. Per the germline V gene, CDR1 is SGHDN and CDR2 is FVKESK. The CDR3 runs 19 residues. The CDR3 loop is CASSQPGLAGAWSSYEQYF. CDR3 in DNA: TGTGCCAGCAGCCAACCGGGACTAGCGGGAGCATGGAGCTCCTACGAGCAGTACTTC.

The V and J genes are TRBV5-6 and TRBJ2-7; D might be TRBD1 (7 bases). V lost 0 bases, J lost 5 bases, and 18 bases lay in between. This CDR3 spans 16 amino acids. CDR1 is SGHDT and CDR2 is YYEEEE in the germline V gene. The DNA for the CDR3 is TGTGCCAGCAGCTTGGCCTTCGACAGGGAGGTGGACGAGCAGTACTTC. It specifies CASSLAFDREVDEQYF.

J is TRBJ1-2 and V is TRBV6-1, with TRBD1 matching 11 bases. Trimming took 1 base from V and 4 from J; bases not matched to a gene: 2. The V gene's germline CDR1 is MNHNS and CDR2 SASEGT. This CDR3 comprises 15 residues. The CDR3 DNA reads TGTGCCAGCAGTGAAGGGACAGGGGGCACCTATGGCTACACCTTC. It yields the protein CASSEGTGGTYGYTF.

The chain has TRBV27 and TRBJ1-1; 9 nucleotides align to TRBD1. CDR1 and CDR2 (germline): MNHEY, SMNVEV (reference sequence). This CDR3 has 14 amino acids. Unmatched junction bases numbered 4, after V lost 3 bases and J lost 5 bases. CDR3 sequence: CASSFATGGTEAFF. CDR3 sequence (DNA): TGTGCCAGCAGTTTCGCGACAGGGGGTACTGAAGCTTTCTTT.

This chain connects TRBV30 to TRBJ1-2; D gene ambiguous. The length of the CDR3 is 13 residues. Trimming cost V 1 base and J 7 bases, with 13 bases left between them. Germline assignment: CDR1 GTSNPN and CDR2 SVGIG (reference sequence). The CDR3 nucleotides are TGTGCCTGGAGTGAAGGAGGCAGGCCTGGCTACACCTTC. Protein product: CAWSEGGRPGYTF.

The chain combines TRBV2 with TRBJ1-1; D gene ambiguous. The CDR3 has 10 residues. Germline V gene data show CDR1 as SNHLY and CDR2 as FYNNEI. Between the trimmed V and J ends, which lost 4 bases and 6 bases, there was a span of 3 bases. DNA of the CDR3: TGTGCCAGCAGTGTAGCTGAAGCTTTCTTT. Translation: CASSVAEAFF.

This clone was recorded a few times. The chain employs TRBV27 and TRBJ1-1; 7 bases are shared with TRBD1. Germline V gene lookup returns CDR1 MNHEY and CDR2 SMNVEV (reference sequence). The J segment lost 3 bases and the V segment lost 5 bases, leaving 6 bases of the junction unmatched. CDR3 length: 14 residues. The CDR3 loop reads CASSPLQGHTEAFF. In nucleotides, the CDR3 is TGTGCCAGCAGTCCCTTACAGGGGCACACTGAAGCTTTCTTT.

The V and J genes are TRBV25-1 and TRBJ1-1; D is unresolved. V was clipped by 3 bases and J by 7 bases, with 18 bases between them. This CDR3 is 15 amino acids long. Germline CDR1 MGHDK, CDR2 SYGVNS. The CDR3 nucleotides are TGTGCCAGCAGTGACCCCGGACCGTGGGGAGATGAAGCTTTCTTT. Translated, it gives CASSDPGPWGDEAFF.